This TCR beta chain is drawn from a study of CD8 T cells in ankylosing spondylitis. This clonotype was counted ten times or more. What it binds is unknown. Overall study results and limits: Certain motif variants had earlier been reported in reactive arthritis synovial fluid and blood. Seven to nine highly homologous variants made up a TCR beta motif, and this motif appeared characteristic of ankylosing spondylitis blood.

V dropped 6 bases and J dropped 7; count of bases not matched to a gene: 3. The CDR3 is 13 residues long. The authors made TCR beta libraries by quantitative 5'-RACE with molecular barcodes. One entry per CDR3 protein, called by TCRdb with MiXCR from the 5' RACE reads. The table includes over 200,000 distinct CDR3 sequences, approximately 10% detected once. Specimen: blood, either unsorted or a sorted T cell fraction (not recorded which). The receptor comes from a male donor with ankylosing spondylitis or in good health (not recorded which). The V call is TRBV12-3 or TRBV12-4, the J call TRBJ2-2, with 9 nucleotides matching TRBD1. This CDR3 reads CASRGTGIGELFF. The DNA of the CDR3 is TGTGCCAGCAGGGGGACAGGGATCGGGGAGCTGTTTTTT.